These 29 T cell receptor beta chains came from one sample sequenced in a study of response to subunit inactivated influenza vaccine. MiXCR, run by TCRdb on the RT-PCR reads, gives a single entry per CDR3 protein. The sample holds under 200,000 distinct CDR3 sequences, around 10% seen once. This sample comprised CD8+ T cells sorted from PBMCs, obtained about 24 months after vaccination. These receptors originate from a man aged 45 to 75 who received an inactivated influenza vaccine.

The chain recombines TRBV6-1 with TRBJ1-1; no definite D call. Trimming took 8 bases from V and 1 from J, leaving 14 bases between them. CDR1 is MNHNS and CDR2 is SASEGT in the germline V gene. The CDR3 has 14 amino acids. Written as DNA, the CDR3 is TGTGCCAGCCATCGACGGACGTCGAACACTGAAGCTTTCTTT. It codes for CASHRRTSNTEAFF.

The chain links TRBV4-1 to TRBJ2-3; TRBD1 agrees at 7 bases. Germline-derived CDR1 and CDR2 are MGHRA and YSYEKL. The CDR3 runs to 15 residues. J gave up 5 bases and V 6 bases, and 11 bases lay outside the gene matches. The DNA of the CDR3 is TGCGCCAGCAGACAGCCGGGACAGAGAGAAGATACGCAGTATTTT. It translates to CASRQPGQREDTQYF.

This clonotype was recorded a few times. This chain uses TRBV9 with TRBJ2-1; 7 bases agree with TRBD2. There are 13 residues in the CDR3. Unmatched junction bases numbered 4, after V lost 2 bases and J lost 8 bases. The germline CDR1 and CDR2 sequences are SGDLS and YYNGEE. The CDR3 DNA sequence: TGTGCCAGCAGCGTTGACGGGGGGTATGAGCAGTTCTTC. The encoded protein is CASSVDGGYEQFF.

Only a few counts were recorded for this clonotype. The V call is TRBV28, the J call TRBJ1-4; D is perhaps TRBD1 (6 bases). The germline V and J ends were trimmed by 2 bases and 8 bases, with 9 bases remaining between them. Germline V gene sequence: CDR1 MDHEN, CDR2 SYDVKM. This CDR3 comprises 13 residues. The CDR3 spells CASSLPTGEKLFF. The CDR3 region has the DNA TGTGCCAGCAGTTTACCGACAGGAGAAAAACTGTTTTTT. Variable domain in full (rest from reference TRBV28 and TRBJ1-4): DVKVTQSSRYLVKRTGEKVFLECVQDMDHENMFWYRQDPGLGLRLIYFSYDVKMKEKGDIPEGYSVSREKKERFSLILESASTNQTSMYLCASSLPTGEKLFFGSGTQLSVL.

This clonotype was recorded a few times. The chain employs TRBV7-2 and TRBJ1-1; D remains unclear. V dropped 4 bases and J dropped 1 base, with 7 bases sitting between them. CDR3 length: 13 amino acids. Germline CDR1 is SGHTA and CDR2 is FQGNSA. CDR3 bases: TGTGCCAGCAGCTCTTCAACGAACACTGAAGCTTTCTTT. As protein: CASSSSTNTEAFF. Based on the CDR3 plus reference TRBV7-2 and TRBJ1-1, the full variable domain is GAGVSQSPSNKVTEKGKDVELRCDPISGHTALYWYRQSLGQGLEFLIYFQGNSAPDKSGLPSDRFSAERTGGSVSTLTIQRTQQEDSAVYLCASSSSTNTEAFFGQGTRLTVV.

The V call is TRBV6-4, the J call TRBJ2-2; no reliable D call. Trimming removed 0 bases at V and 4 bases at J, with 9 bases between. Germline V gene lookup returns CDR1 MRHNA and CDR2 SNTAGT. The CDR3 consists of 15 residues. CDR3 amino acids: CASSDSRSTTGELFF. Written as DNA, the CDR3 is TGTGCCAGCAGTGACTCGCGTTCAACCACCGGGGAGCTGTTTTTT.

This clonotype has ten or more counts. The V call is TRBV7-2, the J call TRBJ2-3; 12 bases line up with TRBD2. Germline trimming cut 7 bases from V and 6 bases from J; bases unmatched to any gene: 5. This CDR3 is built from 14 residues. Germline V gene sequence: CDR1 SGHTA, CDR2 FQGNSA. The chain's CDR3 is CASKLAGGSDTQYF. CDR3 sequence (DNA): TGTGCCAGCAAACTAGCGGGAGGTAGTGATACGCAGTATTTT.

The chain joins TRBV20-1 to TRBJ2-2, with D possibly matching TRBD2 (5 bases). Trimming stripped 0 bases from V and 4 bases from J, with 6 bases between. Germline V gene sequence: CDR1 DFQATT, CDR2 SNEGSKA (reference sequence). This CDR3 region has 13 residues. CDR3 in DNA: TGCAGTGCTAGAGATGGAGGCACCGGGGAGCTGTTTTTT. Translation: CSARDGGTGELFF.

The V gene is TRBV12-3 or TRBV12-4, the J gene TRBJ2-7, with TRBD1 matching over 7 bases. The CDR3 consists of 13 residues. The V gene end was trimmed by 3 bases and the J gene end by 6 bases; junction bases not matched to a gene: 5. CDR3 sequence (DNA): TGTGCCAGCAGTTTTGAGGGGGCACCCGAGCAGTACTTC. Translating it yields CASSFEGAPEQYF.

This chain uses TRBV3-1 with TRBJ2-2; unclear D gene. CDR3 length: 12 residues. Germline values: CDR1 LGHDT, CDR2 YNNKEL (reference sequence). Trimming left V 4 bases short and J 5 bases short, with 5 bases between. DNA of the CDR3: TGTGCCAGCAGCCCCCCGACCGGGGAGCTGTTTTTT. Residues: CASSPPTGELFF.

This chain links TRBV27 with TRBJ1-5, with 8 nucleotides matching TRBD1. V shed 5 bases and J 1 base; nucleotides not matched to a gene: 4. Germline V lookup: CDR1 MNHEY, CDR2 SMNVEV (reference sequence). The CDR3 spans 15 residues. CDR3 DNA sequence: TGTGCCAGCAGTCGGACAGGGAACAGCAATCAGCCCCAGCATTTT. Translation gives CASSRTGNSNQPQHF.

V and J are TRBV10-3 and TRBJ2-2; TRBD1 matches at 8 bases. J was trimmed by 3 bases and V by 5 bases; bases with no gene match: 5. Germline CDR1 reads ENHRY; CDR2 reads SYGVKD. The CDR3 length is 15 residues. As DNA, the CDR3 is TGTGCCATCAGTTTACAGGGGGTCGACACCGGGGAGCTGTTTTTT. It encodes CAISLQGVDTGELFF.

The V call is TRBV15, the J call TRBJ2-3; D may be TRBD1 or TRBD2 (7 bases each). Germline V gene data show CDR1 as LNHNV and CDR2 as YYDKDF (reference sequence). The CDR3 is 13 amino acids. V was pared by 8 bases and J by 4 bases, with 13 bases between. CDR3 in amino acids: CATQGEGADTQYF. Here the CDR3 DNA reads TGTGCCACCCAGGGGGAGGGCGCAGATACGCAGTATTTT.

Of note for this clonotype: One end of the junction varies from germline; a read error may be responsible. The chain has TRBV6-1 and TRBJ2-1; 8 nucleotides match TRBD1. CDR3 length: 14 residues. Germline CDR1 reads MNHNS; CDR2 reads SASEGT. The CDR3 loop reads CASSEGTGPFPEDF. For the CDR3, the DNA is TGTGCCAGCAGTGAGGGGACAGGCCCGTTTCCAGAAGACTTC.

This chain uses TRBV2 with TRBJ2-7; D not resolved. CDR3 size: 14 residues. The V and J ends lost 3 bases and 7 bases respectively, with 16 bases between them. CDR1 and CDR2 (germline): SNHLY, FYNNEI. CDR3 bases: TGTGCCAGCAGTGAGGGCAGATTAAAACCTGAGCAGTACTTC. This sequence encodes CASSEGRLKPEQYF.

This clonotype has only a few counts. V usage is TRBV13 and J usage is TRBJ2-7, with a weak D call TRBD2 (5 bases). The germline V and J ends were trimmed by 4 bases and 5 bases, with 12 bases remaining between them. The germline V gene has CDR1 PRHDT and CDR2 FYEKMQ (reference sequence). The CDR3 extends over 13 amino acids. The CDR3 bases are TGTGCCAGCAGCTCCCTTGACGGGGACGAGCAGTACTTC. Translation: CASSSLDGDEQYF.

The chain is built from TRBV7-6 and TRBJ2-7; D uncertain. The V end lost 7 bases, the J end lost 5 bases, and 15 bases lay between the germline ends. CDR3 size: 13 residues. From germline, CDR1 is SGHVS and CDR2 FNYEAQ. CDR3 loop: CASTEGRADEQYF. CDR3 bases: TGTGCCAGCACCGAAGGAAGGGCGGACGAGCAGTACTTC.

The chain is built from TRBV7-6 and TRBJ2-7; the match to TRBD1 covers 8 bases. CDR1 and CDR2 from the germline V gene are SGHVS and FNYEAQ. V dropped 5 bases and J dropped 6; count of bases not matched to a gene: 6. The length of the CDR3 is 13 residues. CDR3 region: CASSTGTGSEQYF. The CDR3 coding sequence is TGTGCCAGCAGCACCGGGACAGGCTCCGAGCAGTACTTC.

This CDR3 is CASNGQGPYNEKLFF. The CDR3 DNA sequence: TGTGCCAGCAACGGACAGGGTCCCTATAATGAAAAACTGTTTTTT. The chain carries TRBV7-9 and TRBJ1-4; 8 bases match TRBD1. Germline assignment: CDR1 SEHNR and CDR2 FQNEAQ (reference sequence). This CDR3 contains 15 residues. Trimming at V came to 7 bases and at J to 4 bases, leaving 8 bases not matched to a gene.

This clonotype occurred many times. The J gene is TRBJ2-5, the V gene TRBV12-3 or TRBV12-4; D unclear. The V end lost 7 bases, the J end lost 4 bases, and 10 bases lay between the germline ends. This CDR3 has 12 residues. The DNA for the CDR3 is TGTGCCAGCACCACCTTTGGAGAGACCCAGTACTTC. Amino acid sequence: CASTTFGETQYF.

This clonotype showed up many times. The chain is built from TRBV20-1 and TRBJ2-7, with 11 bases fitting TRBD2. The germline V gene encodes CDR1 DFQATT and CDR2 SNEGSKA (reference sequence). V lost 3 bases to trimming and J lost 5 bases; unmatched junction nucleotides: 3. The CDR3 runs 13 residues. The CDR3 region is CSASTSGRDEQYF. The CDR3 DNA reads TGCAGTGCTAGTACTAGCGGGAGAGACGAGCAGTACTTC.

The table lists this clonotype with a few counts. The chain is built from TRBV7-8 and TRBJ2-7, with TRBD2 matching over 12 bases. The length of the CDR3 is 16 residues. The germline V gene encodes CDR1 SGHVS and CDR2 FQNEAQ. The J segment lost 6 bases and the V segment lost 6 bases, leaving 12 bases of the junction unmatched. For the CDR3, the DNA is TGTGCCAGCAGACCTAGCGGGGGGGCTCCTACGGGCGAGCAGTACTTC. As protein: CASRPSGGAPTGEQYF.

This clonotype was seen a few times. This chain joins TRBV4-1 and TRBJ1-2, with D perhaps TRBD1 (5 bases). The CDR3 has 15 residues. V lost 0 bases and J 2 bases, leaving 10 bases between the germline ends. Germline-derived CDR1 and CDR2 are MGHRA and YSYEKL. The CDR3 is CASSQDGDGNYGYTF. CDR3 DNA: TGCGCCAGCAGCCAAGACGGGGACGGCAACTATGGCTACACCTTC.

This clonotype turned up a few times. The V gene is TRBV20-1, the J gene TRBJ2-7, with 15 bases fitting TRBD2. The germline V gene encodes CDR1 DFQATT and CDR2 SNEGSKA (reference sequence). The trim removed 6 bases at V and 1 base at J, leaving 13 bases unmatched. There are 18 residues in the CDR3. CDR3 sequence: CSATWTGTSGRPSYEQYF. CDR3 sequence (DNA): TGCAGTGCGACTTGGACCGGGACTAGCGGGAGGCCTTCCTACGAGCAGTACTTC.

The chain is built from TRBV9 and TRBJ2-5; 8 bases are shared with TRBD2. V was clipped by 2 bases and J by 1 base; unmatched bases: 4. CDR3 size: 15 residues. Germline V CDR1 and CDR2: SGDLS, YYNGEE. In DNA form, the CDR3 reads TGTGCCAGCAGCGTCGGGGGGGCCCTCCAAGAGACCCAGTACTTC. Translated, it gives CASSVGGALQETQYF.

This clonotype was observed a few times. The V call is TRBV20-1, the J call TRBJ2-3, with 8 nucleotides matching TRBD2. The CDR3 has 16 amino acids. V was pared by 5 bases and J by 5 bases, with 15 bases of the junction left unmatched. From germline, CDR1 is DFQATT and CDR2 SNEGSKA (reference sequence). The CDR3 region is CSASPSSGISEDTQYF. The CDR3 DNA reads as TGCAGTGCTTCTCCCAGTAGCGGGATCTCTGAAGATACGCAGTATTTT.

This clonotype was seen a few times. J is TRBJ2-7 and V is TRBV5-6; D possibly corresponds to TRBD1 (5 bases). Germline V gene lookup returns CDR1 SGHDT and CDR2 YYEEEE. Trimming took 0 bases from V and 4 from J, leaving 11 bases between them. The CDR3 length is 14 residues. The CDR3 nucleotides are TGTGCCAGCAGCTTGGTAGGGGCTGGGTACGAGCAGTACTTC. Protein sequence: CASSLVGAGYEQYF. Full variable domain (remainder filled in from reference TRBV5-6 and TRBJ2-7): DAGVTQSPTHLIKTRGQQVTLRCSPKSGHDTVSWYQQALGQGPQFIFQYYEEEERQRGNFPDRFSGHQFPNYSSELNVNALLLGDSALYLCASSLVGAGYEQYFGPGTRLTVT.

This clonotype appeared a single time. This chain uses TRBV6-5 with TRBJ2-7; D is ambiguous. This CDR3 contains 11 residues. CDR1 and CDR2 (germline): MNHEY, SVGAGI. Between the trimmed V and J ends, which lost 7 bases and 4 bases, there was a span of 8 bases. The CDR3 DNA sequence: TGTGCCAGCACGAACGGTTACGAGCAGTACTTC. Translation gives CASTNGYEQYF.

This chain joins TRBV4-1 and TRBJ2-3; D possibly corresponds to TRBD1 (5 bases). Germline CDR1 and CDR2: MGHRA and YSYEKL. The CDR3 length is 14 residues. The CDR3 sequence is CAAADIRSPDTQYF. The CDR3 DNA reads as TGCGCGGCGGCGGACATTAGGTCCCCAGATACGCAGTATTTT.